Sequencing of this T cell receptor beta chain was carried out in a study of T-cell reconstitution after alpha-beta-depleted transplantation in children. This clonotype occurred a few times. It was with unique molecular identifiers that the TCRbeta library was prepared. TCRdb itself ran the PCR reads through MiXCR, one entry per CDR3 protein. The profile shows some 520,000 distinct CDR3 sequences, over 25% of them singletons. Trimming at V came to 4 bases and at J to 9 bases, leaving 8 bases not matched to a gene. Germline V gene data show CDR1 as SGHTA and CDR2 as FQGTGA. This CDR3 spans 14 amino acids.

Sequences were derived from PBMCs from the stem cell graft donor, sampled from the stem cell graft. V usage is TRBV7-3 and J usage is TRBJ2-1; TRBD1 aligns across 8 bases. The sequence was obtained from a human donor who donated a stem cell graft to a child with aplastic anemia. This CDR3 is CASSSGGREGEQFF. The CDR3 nucleotides read TGTGCCAGCAGCTCAGGGGGCCGAGAAGGTGAGCAGTTCTTC.